One sample yielded the 20 T cell receptor beta chains listed below, sequenced in a study of Siglec-9 on CD8 T cells in melanoma. Clones were sequenced by immunoSEQ multiplex PCR, and TCRdb holds only the in-frame ones, with some missing. Of about 30,000 clones in the sample, less than 85% are singletons; the top ten hold about 6%. The material sequenced was Siglec-9- CD8+ T cells sorted from blood. These TCRs come from a human donor in good health.

This chain uses TRBV15 with TRBJ2-1; D is tentatively TRBD1 or TRBD2 (6 bases each). The germline gives CDR1 LNHNV, CDR2 YYDKDF (reference sequence). CDR3 length: 15 amino acids. Trimming removed 3 bases at V and 7 bases at J, with 16 bases between. This CDR3 reads CATSRNPGARNEQFF. The CDR3 DNA reads TGTGCCACCAGCAGGAACCCGGGGGCGCGGAATGAGCAGTTCTTC. Supplemented by reference TRBV15 and TRBJ2-1, the full variable domain reads DAMVIQNPRYQVTQFGKPVTLSCSQTLNHNVMYWYQQKSSQAPKLLFHYYDKDFNNEADTPDNFQSRRPNTSFCFLDIRSPGLGDTAMYLCATSRNPGARNEQFFGPGTRLTVL.

This chain uses TRBV5-6 with TRBJ2-7; TRBD2 might be the D (6 bases). The CDR3 is made up of 13 amino acids. Germline CDR1 is SGHDT and CDR2 is YYEEEE. Deletions cut 5 bases from V and 6 bases from J, with 15 bases between. CDR3 sequence (DNA): TGTGCCAGCAGAGCCACGGGGGTTGGCGAGCAGTACTTC. Translating it yields CASRATGVGEQYF.

The CDR3 DNA follows: TGTGCCAGCAGCCAAGAAAGGGGGTGGAGGACCTCCTACAATGAGCAGTTCTTC. This translates into CASSQERGWRTSYNEQFF. The chain recombines TRBV14 with TRBJ2-1; TRBD1 might be the D (6 bases). The germline gives CDR1 SGHDN, CDR2 FVKESK. The CDR3 sequence is 18 residues long. The V gene lost 0 bases and the J gene lost 0 bases, with 15 bases spanning the gap.

This clone was found once. The genes are TRBV7-8 and TRBJ2-3; 12 nucleotides align to TRBD2. This CDR3 is built from 15 residues. The V segment lost 0 bases and the J segment 5 bases; nucleotides outside the gene matches: 0. From germline, CDR1 is SGHVS and CDR2 FQNEAQ. The CDR3 reads CASSLAGLAGDTQYF. The CDR3 bases are TGTGCCAGCAGCTTAGCGGGACTAGCGGGAGATACGCAGTATTTT.

The rearrangement joins TRBV6-5 to TRBJ2-5; possibly TRBD2 for D (5 bases). Germline CDR1 and CDR2: MNHEY and SVGAGI. The CDR3 covers 15 residues. V lost 0 bases and J 5 bases, leaving 13 bases between the germline ends. CDR3 sequence: CASSYSTGVGETQYF. For the CDR3, the DNA is TGTGCCAGCAGTTACTCGACCGGGGTCGGGGAGACCCAGTACTTC.

The chain carries TRBV19 and TRBJ2-4; TRBD1 or TRBD2 may be the D gene (5 bases each). The CDR3 sequence is 13 residues long. Trimming pared 5 bases from V and 8 bases from J, leaving 13 bases between. CDR1 is LNHDA and CDR2 is SQIVND in the germline V gene (reference sequence). The CDR3 region is CASSWTLGDIQYF. The CDR3 DNA sequence: TGTGCCAGTAGTTGGACTCTGGGGGACATTCAGTACTTC.

The V and J genes are TRBV12-5 and TRBJ2-5, with 8 bases lining up with TRBD2. The V gene's germline CDR1 is LGHNT and CDR2 FRNRAP. V lost 6 bases and J lost 5; bases outside the gene matches: 5. The CDR3 length is 13 residues. The CDR3 DNA reads TGTGCTAGTGGGATGGGACTAGGGGAGACCCAGTACTTC. It codes for CASGMGLGETQYF.

The V gene is TRBV7-6, the J gene TRBJ2-6; tentatively, D is TRBD1 or TRBD2 (5 bases each). V shed 3 bases and J shed 0 bases, with 9 bases lying between them. From germline, CDR1 is SGHVS and CDR2 FNYEAQ. The CDR3 sequence is 16 residues long. The CDR3 here is CASSLGPSSGANVLTF. The CDR3 DNA reads as TGTGCCAGCAGCTTGGGACCGAGCTCTGGGGCCAACGTCCTGACTTTC.

The rearrangement joins TRBV6-6 to TRBJ1-1, with D possibly matching TRBD1 (6 bases). CDR3 size: 14 residues. The V gene lost 2 bases and the J gene lost 6 bases, with 13 bases spanning the gap. Germline V CDR1 and CDR2: MNHNY, SVGAGI (reference sequence). CDR3 sequence: CASSYNGGLAEAFF. The CDR3 DNA reads TGTGCCAGCAGTTACAATGGGGGCTTGGCTGAAGCTTTCTTT.

This clone was picked up a small number of times. V and J are TRBV28 and TRBJ2-7; the D gene is possibly TRBD2 (5 bases). V was trimmed by 5 bases and J by 2 bases, leaving 19 bases between them. Germline V gene lookup returns CDR1 MDHEN and CDR2 SYDVKM. This CDR3 is built from 16 residues. The CDR3 reads CASSSRETIGPYEQYV. The CDR3 DNA sequence: TGTGCCAGCAGTAGCCGGGAAACCATTGGGCCCTACGAGCAGTACGTC.

The rearrangement links TRBV29-1 to TRBJ2-7; D is undetermined. Trimming left V 4 bases short and J 2 bases short, with 6 bases between. Germline values: CDR1 SQVTM, CDR2 ANQGSEA. The CDR3 length is 11 residues. The CDR3 DNA follows: TGCAGCGTTGTCGGAACCTACGAGCAGTACTTC. This encodes CSVVGTYEQYF.

This clone was seen once. The chain combines TRBV4-1 with TRBJ2-2; D is unresolved. The V and J ends lost 0 bases and 3 bases respectively, with 14 bases between them. CDR1 and CDR2 from the germline V gene are MGHRA and YSYEKL. The CDR3 consists of 17 residues. As DNA, the CDR3 is TGCGCCAGCAGCCAAGATAACCCTTCAGTGTACACCGGGGAGCTGTTTTTT. It codes for CASSQDNPSVYTGELFF.

This sequence joins TRBV19 and TRBJ1-1, with D unresolved. CDR1 is LNHDA and CDR2 is SQIVND in the germline V gene (reference sequence). V was trimmed by 5 bases and J by 2 bases, leaving 12 bases between them. CDR3 length: 14 amino acids. The CDR3 loop is CASSVGLFNTEAFF. The CDR3 DNA sequence: TGTGCCAGTAGTGTGGGCCTATTTAACACTGAAGCTTTCTTT.

The chain employs TRBV28 and TRBJ1-4; D remains ambiguous. V lost 2 bases and J lost 1, with 11 bases in between. The CDR3 totals 16 residues. The V gene's germline CDR1 is MDHEN and CDR2 SYDVKM. The DNA for the CDR3 is TGTGCCAGCAGTTTAAGCCGGCTTGTAACTAATGAAAAACTGTTTTTT. Translation gives CASSLSRLVTNEKLFF.

DNA of the CDR3: TGCGCCAGCAGCTTGGCACAGGGGGATGGGTACGAGCAGTACTTC. This sequence encodes CASSLAQGDGYEQYF. This chain uses TRBV5-1 with TRBJ2-7; the match to TRBD1 covers 8 bases. J was trimmed by 4 bases and V by 0 bases; bases with no gene match: 6. The CDR3 is 15 amino acids. Germline CDR1 SGHRS, CDR2 YFSETQ.

The chain carries TRBV30 and TRBJ1-6; D unresolved. Germline CDR1 GTSNPN, CDR2 SVGIG (reference sequence). Trimming removed 7 bases at V and 9 bases at J, with 10 bases between. The CDR3 is 11 amino acids. Here the CDR3 reads CASDSGSPLHF. CDR3 sequence (DNA): TGTGCCTCCGACTCGGGTTCACCCCTCCACTTT.

This clone was counted a few times. J is TRBJ2-5 and V is TRBV7-9; D remains ambiguous. Germline lookup yields CDR1 SEHNR and CDR2 FQNEAQ (reference sequence). CDR3 size: 14 residues. With 3 bases removed from V and 3 bases from J, the gap between germline ends came to 11 bases. The CDR3 bases are TGTGCCAGCAGCTTTAGAGCTGCCGAAGAGACCCAGTACTTC. This codes for CASSFRAAEETQYF.

The V and J genes are TRBV29-1 and TRBJ2-2; no clear D gene. Per the germline V gene, CDR1 is SQVTM and CDR2 is ANQGSEA. V lost 3 bases to trimming and J lost 1 base, with 3 bases between them. The CDR3 sequence is 12 residues long. CDR3 sequence: CSVDENTGELFF. The CDR3 bases are TGCAGCGTTGATGAGAACACCGGGGAGCTGTTTTTT.

This clone has just one count. The chain uses TRBV27 and TRBJ1-5, with a possible D match to TRBD1 (5 bases). Germline V CDR1 and CDR2: MNHEY, SMNVEV (reference sequence). Between the trimmed V and J ends, which lost 0 bases and 2 bases, there was a span of 20 bases. This CDR3 contains 19 residues. The CDR3 loop reads CASSLSYSVGREGNQPQHF. The CDR3 coding sequence is TGTGCCAGCAGTTTATCCTACAGCGTGGGCAGGGAAGGCAATCAGCCCCAGCATTTT.

This clone was picked up a small number of times. This rearrangement joins TRBV7-9 to TRBJ1-5; TRBD1 agrees at 10 bases. The V segment lost 4 bases and the J segment 7 bases; nucleotides outside the gene matches: 4. In germline, CDR1 is SEHNR, CDR2 FQNEAQ (reference sequence). CDR3 length: 14 residues. For the CDR3, the DNA is TGTGCCAGCAGCTCCGGGACAGGGGAGCAGCCCCAGCATTTT. This gives the protein CASSSGTGEQPQHF.